Below are 22 T cell receptor beta chains sequenced from a single sample in a study of blood T cell repertoires in COVID-19 (dated by TCRdb to the early 2020s). Preparation of the library involved the immunoSEQ multiplex PCR assay. The immuneACCESS repertoire file appears here via TCRdb, limited to in-frame rearrangements. These files lack a portion of the clones; in checked studies, under half of the deficit traces to unresolved V genes, and the cause of the others is not known. The sample table shows tens of thousands of clones, and just over 85% are seen once. 7% to 8.5% of the sample lies in the top ten. Specimen: peripheral blood. These receptors came from a woman in her seventies with acute or convalescent COVID-19.

V and J are TRBV29-1 and TRBJ2-4, with D possibly matching TRBD2 (5 bases). The V end was cut by 6 bases, the J end by 0 bases, with 6 bases between. Germline values: CDR1 SQVTM, CDR2 ANQGSEA. The CDR3 spans 12 residues. The CDR3 loop reads CSVEEAKNIQYF. CDR3 in DNA: TGCAGCGTGGAGGAAGCCAAAAACATTCAGTACTTC.

The CDR3 here is CASRPGQGYNSPLHF. The CDR3 DNA reads as TGTGCCAGCAGACCGGGACAGGGGTATAATTCACCCCTCCACTTT. V usage is TRBV9 and J usage is TRBJ1-6, with 10 positions matching TRBD1. The CDR3 length is 15 residues. Unmatched junction bases numbered 3, after V lost 5 bases and J lost 4 bases. From germline, CDR1 is SGDLS and CDR2 YYNGEE. Full variable domain (missing parts from reference TRBV9 and TRBJ1-6): DSGVTQTPKHLITATGQRVTLRCSPRSGDLSVYWYQQSLDQGLQFLIQYYNGEERAKGNILERFSAQQFPDLHSELNLSSLELGDSALYFCASRPGQGYNSPLHFGNGTRLTVT.

The genes are TRBV28 and TRBJ1-2; possible D gene TRBD1, 5 bases. The length of the CDR3 is 13 residues. With 6 bases removed from V and 4 bases from J, the gap between germline ends came to 12 bases. Germline CDR1 reads MDHEN; CDR2 reads SYDVKM. In nucleotides, the CDR3 is TGTGCCAGCAGCCTCGGCGGGGGCTATGGCTACACCTTC. Protein: CASSLGGGYGYTF.

The CDR3: CASSLAPGLGEKLFF. CDR3 DNA: TGCGCCAGCAGCTTGGCCCCAGGGCTAGGGGAAAAACTGTTTTTT. The V and J genes are TRBV5-1 and TRBJ1-4, with D possibly matching TRBD1 (5 bases). Per germline, CDR1 SGHRS and CDR2 YFSETQ. The CDR3 sequence is 15 residues long. The V and J ends lost 0 bases and 8 bases respectively, with 14 bases between them.

The rearrangement uses TRBV25-1 and TRBJ1-1; 8 nucleotides line up with TRBD1. V lost 7 bases and J lost 2; bases outside the gene matches: 9. From germline, CDR1 is MGHDK and CDR2 SYGVNS. The CDR3 contains 15 residues. Written as DNA, the CDR3 is TGTGCCAGCAAGGCAGGGGGCTCGGGTAACACTGAAGCTTTCTTT. Translating gives CASKAGGSGNTEAFF.

V usage is TRBV24-1 and J usage is TRBJ1-5, with 11 bases lining up with TRBD1. V lost 2 bases to trimming and J lost 1 base; unmatched junction nucleotides: 6. The CDR3 sequence is 18 residues long. CDR1 is KGHDR, CDR2 SFDVKD, per germline. The CDR3 DNA is TGTGCCACCAGTGATTCCCCCGGGACAGGGGGAAGCAATCAGCCCCAGCATTTT. Protein product: CATSDSPGTGGSNQPQHF.

This sequence joins TRBV29-1 and TRBJ1-2; 7 nucleotides agree with TRBD1. The length of the CDR3 is 12 residues. V shed 6 bases and J 7 bases; nucleotides not matched to a gene: 8. CDR1 is SQVTM and CDR2 is ANQGSEA in the germline V gene. The CDR3 loop is CSVTPDRAGYTF. CDR3 in DNA: TGCAGCGTCACTCCTGACAGGGCTGGCTACACCTTC.

CDR3 DNA sequence: TGCAGCGTCTCCGGGACAGGGGCTTCCAATCAGCCCCAGCATTTT. Translated, it gives CSVSGTGASNQPQHF. V and J are TRBV29-1 and TRBJ1-5; 10 positions agree with TRBD1. Unmatched junction bases numbered 8, after V lost 6 bases and J lost 3 bases. Germline assignment: CDR1 SQVTM and CDR2 ANQGSEA. The CDR3 loop spans 15 amino acids.

This clone was counted between two and nine times. The chain employs TRBV19 and TRBJ2-1; TRBD2 matches 8 bases. The J segment lost 0 bases and the V segment lost 8 bases, leaving 6 bases of the junction unmatched. Looked up from germline, CDR1 is LNHDA and CDR2 is SQIVND (reference sequence). The CDR3 contains 15 residues. The CDR3 sequence is CASRTSQHSYNEQFF. The CDR3 DNA follows: TGTGCCAGTCGGACTAGCCAACACTCCTACAATGAGCAGTTCTTC.

V gene TRBV7-8 combines with J gene TRBJ2-4; 7 bases are shared with TRBD2. The germline V gene has CDR1 SGHVS and CDR2 FQNEAQ. Trimming removed 2 bases from V and 2 bases from J; junction bases left unmatched: 6. The CDR3 totals 16 residues. CDR3 residues: CASSLMREKSKNIQYF. The CDR3, as DNA: TGTGCCAGCAGCTTAATGCGGGAGAAATCCAAAAACATTCAGTACTTC.

The CDR3 DNA follows: TGTGCCAGCAGTTACCCTCAGGGGCAGGGTCATGGCTACACCTTC. It yields the protein CASSYPQGQGHGYTF. The gene calls are TRBV6-5 and TRBJ1-2; perhaps TRBD1 as D (6 bases). Trimming removed 2 bases from V and 6 bases from J, with 16 bases in between. The CDR3 extends over 15 amino acids. The germline gives CDR1 MNHEY, CDR2 SVGAGI.

This clone was found a few times. V gene TRBV9 combines with J gene TRBJ1-6, with 7 nucleotides matching TRBD1. The CDR3 sequence is 13 residues long. Germline V lookup: CDR1 SGDLS, CDR2 YYNGEE. V lost 9 bases and J lost 7; bases outside the gene matches: 7. CDR3 sequence (DNA): TGTGCCACCGGACAGGACGGGAATTCACCCCTCCACTTT. Protein: CATGQDGNSPLHF. The full variable domain, rest sourced from reference TRBV9 and TRBJ1-6, is DSGVTQTPKHLITATGQRVTLRCSPRSGDLSVYWYQQSLDQGLQFLIQYYNGEERAKGNILERFSAQQFPDLHSELNLSSLELGDSALYFCATGQDGNSPLHFGNGTRLTVT.

The rearrangement uses TRBV7-8 and TRBJ1-4, with 12 bases fitting TRBD1. Trimming removed 5 bases from V and 7 bases from J; junction bases left unmatched: 5. Germline V CDR1 and CDR2: SGHVS, FQNEAQ. The length of the CDR3 is 15 residues. The chain's CDR3 is CASSPWDRGLEKLFF. The CDR3 DNA reads as TGTGCCAGCAGCCCGTGGGACAGGGGGCTTGAAAAACTGTTTTTT.

Only one count was recorded for this clone. The DNA of the CDR3 is TGTGCCAGCAGCCGAACTAGCGGGAGGCGAGAGACCCAGTACTTC. Its translation: CASSRTSGRRETQYF. This chain joins TRBV7-9 and TRBJ2-5; 12 nucleotides align to TRBD2. This CDR3 region has 15 residues. V trimming: 5 bases; J trimming: 4 bases; junction bases outside the gene matches: 5. Germline-derived CDR1 and CDR2 are SEHNR and FQNEAQ (reference sequence).

V gene TRBV7-8 combines with J gene TRBJ1-5; D is unresolved. The CDR3 covers 16 residues. Trimming left V 1 base short and J 2 bases short, with 12 bases between. Germline-derived CDR1 and CDR2 are SGHVS and FQNEAQ. The CDR3 DNA reads TGTGCCAGCAGCTTAGGGAGGGCATTTGGCAATCAGCCCCAGCATTTT. Amino acid sequence: CASSLGRAFGNQPQHF.

J is TRBJ2-5 and V is TRBV6-5; D might be TRBD2 (6 bases). Germline-derived CDR1 and CDR2 are MNHEY and SVGAGI. Trimming left V 6 bases short and J 2 bases short, with 13 bases between. This CDR3 region has 14 residues. Here the CDR3 DNA reads TGTGCCAGCAGGAGGGACTGGCAACAAGAGACCCAGTACTTC. Protein: CASRRDWQQETQYF.

This clone was seen once. The chain couples TRBV19 to TRBJ1-5; 9 bases line up with TRBD1. Trimming took 3 bases from V and 7 from J; bases not matched to a gene: 13. This CDR3 comprises 17 residues. Looked up from germline, CDR1 is LNHDA and CDR2 is SQIVND (reference sequence). This CDR3 reads CASSMGQGGLRGQPQHF. The CDR3, as DNA: TGTGCCAGTAGTATGGGACAGGGAGGGTTGAGAGGGCAGCCCCAGCATTTT.

This sequence joins TRBV24-1 and TRBJ2-5; 9 bases match TRBD2. Germline lookup yields CDR1 KGHDR and CDR2 SFDVKD. V shed 5 bases, J shed 1 base, and the junction held 1 base outside the gene matches. The length of the CDR3 is 14 residues. The CDR3 sequence is CATSGAGGQETQYF. The CDR3 bases are TGTGCCACCAGTGGAGCGGGGGGCCAAGAGACCCAGTACTTC.

The chain joins TRBV27 to TRBJ2-7, with 8 nucleotides matching TRBD2. CDR1 MNHEY and CDR2 SMNVEV come from the germline V gene (reference sequence). The V gene end was trimmed by 0 bases and the J gene end by 4 bases; junction bases not matched to a gene: 5. There are 15 residues in the CDR3. In DNA, the CDR3 is TGTGCCAGCAGTTTATCTAGCGGGAACGTATACGAGCAGTACTTC. Translating gives CASSLSSGNVYEQYF.

This clone showed up just a few times. The CDR3 loop is CASSRDSFYEQYF. In nucleotides, the CDR3 is TGTGCCAGCTCTCGGGACTCGTTCTACGAGCAGTACTTC. The chain combines TRBV18 with TRBJ2-7, with D possibly TRBD2 on 6 matching bases. Germline V gene lookup returns CDR1 KGHSH and CDR2 LQKENI. The CDR3 totals 13 residues. Trimming removed 6 bases at V and 3 bases at J, with 12 bases between.

The chain employs TRBV28 and TRBJ2-2, with 7 nucleotides matching TRBD2. The germline gives CDR1 MDHEN, CDR2 SYDVKM. This CDR3 comprises 14 residues. Trimming removed 6 bases from V and 5 bases from J; junction bases left unmatched: 6. CDR3 loop: CASSSGGWTGELFF. The DNA of the CDR3 is TGTGCCAGCAGCTCGGGAGGTTGGACCGGGGAGCTGTTTTTT.

The chain is built from TRBV29-1 and TRBJ2-7; D possibly corresponds to TRBD2 (6 bases). Trimming shortened V by 0 bases and J by 0 bases, and 24 bases separated the two germline ends. From germline, CDR1 is SQVTM and CDR2 ANQGSEA. This CDR3 is built from 19 residues. CDR3 in DNA: TGCAGCGTTGAAGATCCAGGGCGGGGCAGCGGCCTGAGCTCCTACGAGCAGTACTTC. This gives the protein CSVEDPGRGSGLSSYEQYF.